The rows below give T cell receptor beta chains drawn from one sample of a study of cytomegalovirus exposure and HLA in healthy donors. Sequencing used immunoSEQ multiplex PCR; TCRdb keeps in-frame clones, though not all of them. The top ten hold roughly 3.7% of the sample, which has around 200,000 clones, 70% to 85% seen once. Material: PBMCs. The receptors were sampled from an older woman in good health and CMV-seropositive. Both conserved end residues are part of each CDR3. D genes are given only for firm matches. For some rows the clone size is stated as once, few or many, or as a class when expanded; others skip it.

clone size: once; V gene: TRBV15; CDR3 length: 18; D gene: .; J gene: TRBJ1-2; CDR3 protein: CATSRGLHPGLANYGYTF; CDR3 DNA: TGTGCCACCAGCAGAGGGCTCCATCCGGGACTCGCTAACTATGGCTACACCTTC
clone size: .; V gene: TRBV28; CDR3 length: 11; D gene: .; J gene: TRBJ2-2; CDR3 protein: CASSSFVELFF; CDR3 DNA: TGTGCCAGCAGTTCGTTTGTGGAGCTGTTTTTT
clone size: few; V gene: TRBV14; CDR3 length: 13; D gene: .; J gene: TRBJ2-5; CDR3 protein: CASSQEVLKTQYF; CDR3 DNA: TGTGCCAGCAGCCAAGAGGTCCTAAAGACCCAGTACTTC
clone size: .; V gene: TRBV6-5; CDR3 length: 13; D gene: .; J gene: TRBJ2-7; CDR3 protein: CATHGTSSYEQYF; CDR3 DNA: TGTGCCACCCACGGAACTAGCTCCTACGAGCAGTACTTC
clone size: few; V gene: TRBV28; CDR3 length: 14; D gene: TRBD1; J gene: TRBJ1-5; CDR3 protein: CASSLQGVNQPQHF; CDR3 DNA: TGTGCCAGCAGTTTACAGGGGGTGAATCAGCCCCAGCATTTT
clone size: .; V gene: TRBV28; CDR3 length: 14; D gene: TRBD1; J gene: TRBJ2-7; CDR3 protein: CASSTTGGRYEQYF; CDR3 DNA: TGTGCCAGCAGTACCACAGGGGGCCGGTACGAGCAGTACTTC
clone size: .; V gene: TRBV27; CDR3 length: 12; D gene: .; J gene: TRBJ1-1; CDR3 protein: CASSASGTEAFF; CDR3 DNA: TGTGCCAGCAGTGCATCAGGGACTGAAGCTTTCTTT
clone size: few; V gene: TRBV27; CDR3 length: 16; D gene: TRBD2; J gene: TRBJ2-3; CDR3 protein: CASIGTSGRETDTQYF; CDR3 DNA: TGTGCCAGCATTGGGACTAGCGGGAGAGAGACAGATACGCAGTATTTT
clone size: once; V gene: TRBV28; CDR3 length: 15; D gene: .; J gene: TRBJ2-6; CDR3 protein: CASQPGGSGANVLTF; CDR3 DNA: TGTGCCAGCCAGCCAGGGGGGTCGGGGGCCAACGTCCTGACTTTC
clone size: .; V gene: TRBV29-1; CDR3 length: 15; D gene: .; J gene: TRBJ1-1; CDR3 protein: CSVEGGVILNTEAFF; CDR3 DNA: TGCAGCGTAGAGGGTGGTGTTATCTTGAACACTGAAGCTTTCTTT
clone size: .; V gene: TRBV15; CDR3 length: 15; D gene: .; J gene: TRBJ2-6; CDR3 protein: CATSTRTAGANVLTF; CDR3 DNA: TGTGCCACCAGCACCCGGACAGCTGGGGCCAACGTCCTGACTTTC
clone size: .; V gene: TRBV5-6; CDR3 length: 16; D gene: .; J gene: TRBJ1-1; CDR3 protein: CASSLASEGVMAEAFF; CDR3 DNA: TGTGCCAGCAGCTTGGCCAGTGAGGGGGTTATGGCTGAAGCTTTCTTT
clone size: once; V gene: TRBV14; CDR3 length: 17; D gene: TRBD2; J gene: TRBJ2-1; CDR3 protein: CASSLSGGALSYNEQFF; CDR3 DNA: TGTGCCAGCAGCCTCAGCGGGGGGGCTTTGTCCTACAATGAGCAGTTCTTC
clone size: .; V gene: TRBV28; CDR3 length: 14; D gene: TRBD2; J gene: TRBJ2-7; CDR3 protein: CASRVAGGRYEQYF; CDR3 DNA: TGTGCCAGCAGGGTAGCGGGGGGCAGGTACGAGCAGTACTTC
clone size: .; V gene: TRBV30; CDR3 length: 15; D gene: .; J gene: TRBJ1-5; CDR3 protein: CAWRLRGEGEQPQHF; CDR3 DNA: TGTGCCTGGAGATTAAGGGGGGAGGGGGAACAGCCCCAGCATTTT
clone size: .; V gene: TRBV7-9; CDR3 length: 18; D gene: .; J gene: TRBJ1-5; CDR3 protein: CASSLWAGRGNSNQPQHF; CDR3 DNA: TGTGCCAGCAGCTTATGGGCAGGCAGAGGGAATAGCAATCAGCCCCAGCATTTT
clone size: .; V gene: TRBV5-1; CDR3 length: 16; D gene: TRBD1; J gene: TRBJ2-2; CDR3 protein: CASRMGQGIDTGELFF; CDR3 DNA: TGCGCCAGCAGGATGGGACAGGGGATAGACACCGGGGAGCTGTTTTTT
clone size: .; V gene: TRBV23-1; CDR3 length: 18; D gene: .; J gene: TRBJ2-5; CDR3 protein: CASSQPPTRISNQETQYF; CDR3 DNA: TGCGCCAGCAGTCAACCGCCGACAAGGATTAGTAACCAAGAGACCCAGTACTTC
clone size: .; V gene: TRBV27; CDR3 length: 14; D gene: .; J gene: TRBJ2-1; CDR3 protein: CASSLSGGYNEQFF; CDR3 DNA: TGTGCCAGCAGTTTATCAGGGGGCTACAATGAGCAGTTCTTC
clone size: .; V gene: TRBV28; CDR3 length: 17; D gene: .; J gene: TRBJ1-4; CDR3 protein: CASITPSLSPTNEKLFF; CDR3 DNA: TGTGCCAGCATAACCCCCTCCCTGAGTCCAACTAATGAAAAACTGTTTTTT
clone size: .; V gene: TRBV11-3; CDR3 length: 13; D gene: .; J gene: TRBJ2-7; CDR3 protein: CASSLLNSYEQYF; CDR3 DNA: TGTGCCAGCAGCTTGTTAAACTCCTACGAGCAGTACTTC
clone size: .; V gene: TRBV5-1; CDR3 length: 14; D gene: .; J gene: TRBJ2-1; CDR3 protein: CASSFGDAYNEQFF; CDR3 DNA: TGCGCCAGCAGCTTCGGGGATGCCTACAATGAGCAGTTCTTC
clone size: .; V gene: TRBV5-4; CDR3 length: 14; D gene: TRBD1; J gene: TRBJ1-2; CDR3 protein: CASSVTGGVYGYTF; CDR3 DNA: TGTGCCAGCAGCGTGACAGGGGGCGTCTATGGCTACACCTTC
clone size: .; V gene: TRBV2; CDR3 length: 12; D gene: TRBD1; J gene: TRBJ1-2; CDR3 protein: CAGGTGRYGYTF; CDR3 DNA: TGTGCCGGCGGGACAGGACGCTATGGCTACACCTTC
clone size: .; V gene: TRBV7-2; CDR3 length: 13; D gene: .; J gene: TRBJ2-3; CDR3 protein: CASSLQGGDTQYF; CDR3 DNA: TGTGCCAGCAGCTTGCAAGGAGGAGATACGCAGTATTTT
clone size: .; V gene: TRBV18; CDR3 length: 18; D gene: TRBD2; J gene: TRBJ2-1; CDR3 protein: CASSPGLAGAISYNEQFF; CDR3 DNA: TGTGCCAGCTCACCGGGACTAGCGGGGGCCATCTCCTACAATGAGCAGTTCTTC
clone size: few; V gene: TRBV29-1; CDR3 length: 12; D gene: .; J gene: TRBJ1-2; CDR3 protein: CSVDSWSYGYTF; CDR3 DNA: TGCAGCGTTGACTCATGGAGCTATGGCTACACCTTC
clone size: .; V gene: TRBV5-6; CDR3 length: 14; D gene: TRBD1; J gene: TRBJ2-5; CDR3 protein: CASSSSTGAETQYF; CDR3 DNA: TGTGCCAGCAGCTCTTCGACAGGGGCGGAGACCCAGTACTTC
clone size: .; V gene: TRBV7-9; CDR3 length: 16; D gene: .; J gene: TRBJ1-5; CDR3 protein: CASSFSGDYSNQPQHF; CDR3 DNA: TGTGCCAGCAGCTTCTCAGGGGACTATAGCAATCAGCCCCAGCATTTT
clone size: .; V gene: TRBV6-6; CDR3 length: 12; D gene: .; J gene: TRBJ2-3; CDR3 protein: CASRTATDTQYF; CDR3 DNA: TGTGCCAGCAGAACAGCCACAGATACGCAGTATTTT
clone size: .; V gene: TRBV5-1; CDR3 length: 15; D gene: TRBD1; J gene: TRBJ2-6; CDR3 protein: CASSLGTAGANVLTF; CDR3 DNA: TGCGCCAGCAGCTTAGGGACAGCTGGGGCCAACGTCCTGACTTTC
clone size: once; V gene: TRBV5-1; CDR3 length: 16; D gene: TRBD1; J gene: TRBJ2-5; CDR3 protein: CASSLGTGGNQETQYF; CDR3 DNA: TGCGCCAGCAGCTTGGGGACAGGGGGGAACCAAGAGACCCAGTACTTC
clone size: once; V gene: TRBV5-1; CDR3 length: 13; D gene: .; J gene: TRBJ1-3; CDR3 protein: CASSFEDRGTIYF; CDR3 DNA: TGCGCCAGCAGCTTTGAGGACCGGGGCACCATATATTTT
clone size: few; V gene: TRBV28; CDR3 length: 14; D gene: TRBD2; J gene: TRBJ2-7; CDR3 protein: CASSVSGNSYEQYF; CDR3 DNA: TGTGCCAGCAGTGTTAGCGGGAACTCCTACGAGCAGTACTTC
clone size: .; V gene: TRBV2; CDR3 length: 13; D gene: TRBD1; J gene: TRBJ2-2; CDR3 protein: CASGQGDTGELFF; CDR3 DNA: TGTGCCAGCGGACAGGGGGACACCGGGGAGCTGTTTTTT
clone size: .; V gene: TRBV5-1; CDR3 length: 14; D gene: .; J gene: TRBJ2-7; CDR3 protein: CASSVDSEAYEQYF; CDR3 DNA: TGCGCCAGCAGCGTGGACTCGGAGGCCTACGAGCAGTACTTC
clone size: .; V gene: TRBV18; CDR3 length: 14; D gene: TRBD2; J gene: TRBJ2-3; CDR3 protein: CASREGFGSDTQYF; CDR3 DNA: TGTGCCAGCCGGGAGGGGTTCGGTTCGGATACGCAGTATTTT
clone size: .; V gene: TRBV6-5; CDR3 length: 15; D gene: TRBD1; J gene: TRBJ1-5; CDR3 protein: CASSYTRQGHQPQHF; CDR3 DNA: TGTGCCAGCAGTTACACCCGACAGGGTCATCAGCCCCAGCATTTT
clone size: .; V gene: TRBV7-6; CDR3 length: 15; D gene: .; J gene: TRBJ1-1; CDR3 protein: CASSPRSGANTEAFF; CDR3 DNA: TGTGCCAGCAGCCCAAGGTCAGGGGCGAACACTGAAGCTTTCTTT
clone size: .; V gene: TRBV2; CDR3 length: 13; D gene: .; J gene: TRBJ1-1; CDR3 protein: CASSRDRNTEAFF; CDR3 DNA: TGTGCCAGCAGCCGTGACAGAAACACTGAAGCTTTCTTT
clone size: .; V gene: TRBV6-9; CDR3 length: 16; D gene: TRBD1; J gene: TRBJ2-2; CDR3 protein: CASRVGGQGNTGELFF; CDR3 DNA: TGTGCCAGCAGGGTCGGGGGACAGGGGAACACCGGGGAGCTGTTTTTT
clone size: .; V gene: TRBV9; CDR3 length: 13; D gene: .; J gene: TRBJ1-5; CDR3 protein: CASNRGGDQPQHF; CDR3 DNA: TGTGCCAGCAATCGCGGGGGGGATCAGCCCCAGCATTTT
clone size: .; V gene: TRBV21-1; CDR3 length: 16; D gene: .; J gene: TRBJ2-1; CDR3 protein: CASSKEEDRAARGQFF; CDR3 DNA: TGTGCCAGCAGCAAAGAGGAGGACAGGGCTGCCAGGGGGCAGTTCTTC
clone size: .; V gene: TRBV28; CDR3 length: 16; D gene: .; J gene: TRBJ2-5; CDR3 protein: CASSPLGRGPRETQYF; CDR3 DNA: TGTGCCAGCAGTCCCTTGGGCAGGGGTCCTCGAGAGACCCAGTACTTC
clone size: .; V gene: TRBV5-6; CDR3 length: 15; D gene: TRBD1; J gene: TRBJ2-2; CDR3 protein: CASSTWTGRTGELFF; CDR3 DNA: TGTGCCAGCAGCACGTGGACAGGGCGCACCGGGGAGCTGTTTTTT
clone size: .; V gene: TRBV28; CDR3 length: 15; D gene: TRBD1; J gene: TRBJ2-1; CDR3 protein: CASSARGTGGNEQFF; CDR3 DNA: TGTGCCAGCAGCGCCCGAGGGACAGGGGGGAATGAGCAGTTCTTC
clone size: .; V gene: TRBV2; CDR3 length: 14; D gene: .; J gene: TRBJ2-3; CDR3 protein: CASRIDTSTDTQYF; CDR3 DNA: TGTGCCAGCAGGATCGACACTAGCACAGATACGCAGTATTTT